These 3 T cell receptor beta chains originate from one sample sequenced in a study of T cell responses to AZD1222 COVID-19 vaccine. The assay was immunoSEQ multiplex PCR, and TCRdb's table has in-frame clones only and misses some. The sample includes some 180,000 clones, 87% of them seen just once. The sequencing here drew on peripheral blood, taken 28 days after the second AZD1222 dose. The receptors were gathered from an adult who received the AZD1222 COVID-19 vaccine.

This chain links TRBV6-2 or TRBV6-3 with TRBJ2-6; maybe TRBD2 (6 bases). Germline V gene data show CDR1 as MNHEY and CDR2 as SVGEGT. The CDR3 runs 17 residues. V lost 0 bases to trimming and J lost 4 bases, with 13 bases between them. The CDR3 coding sequence is TGTGCCAGCAGTTACTCGAATGTCGGGAGCGGGGCCAACGTCCTGACTTTC. This translates into CASSYSNVGSGANVLTF.

The chain employs TRBV11-2 and TRBJ2-7; 10 positions match TRBD1. Losses at the gene ends were 4 bases for V and 4 bases for J; bases not matched to a gene: 1. The CDR3 sequence is 13 residues long. In germline, CDR1 is SGHAT, CDR2 FQNNGV. CDR3 sequence (DNA): TGTGCCAGCAGCTGGGGACAGGGGTACGAGCAGTACTTC. Translation gives CASSWGQGYEQYF.

The rearrangement joins TRBV18 to TRBJ1-3; no clear D gene. This CDR3 region has 16 residues. CDR1 is KGHSH, CDR2 LQKENI, per germline. V lost 5 bases and J 0 bases, leaving 14 bases between the germline ends. This chain's CDR3 is CASSSQRFSSGNTIYF. The CDR3 DNA reads TGTGCCAGCTCATCCCAGCGGTTTAGCTCTGGAAACACCATATATTTT.